Detailed here is one TCR beta chain. Antigen unknown. There are 14 residues in the CDR3. In germline, CDR1 is DFQATT, CDR2 SNEGSKA (reference sequence). The V segment lost 5 bases and the J segment 5 bases; nucleotides outside the gene matches: 10. This sample is drawn from a study of T-cell memory formation after mild COVID-19. TCRdb re-called the 5' RACE reads through MiXCR, storing one row per CDR3 protein. The sample yields over 500,000 distinct CDR3 sequences, approximately 15% seen once. Findings and caveats of the study: Day 15 to 85 contracting clones showed balanced CD4/CD8; day 15 to 37 expanders favored CD4+.

The sample consisted of PBMCs or a T cell subset sorted from them (not recorded which). The genes are TRBV20-1 and TRBJ2-7; 9 bases map to TRBD1. This TCR was recovered from an adult woman who had mild COVID-19 (a few samples of this study predate the infection). Cell type and time point are not known. The CDR3 DNA is TGCAGTGCTTTCCCCGGGACAGGGTACAACGAGCAGTACTTC. Protein sequence: CSAFPGTGYNEQYF.